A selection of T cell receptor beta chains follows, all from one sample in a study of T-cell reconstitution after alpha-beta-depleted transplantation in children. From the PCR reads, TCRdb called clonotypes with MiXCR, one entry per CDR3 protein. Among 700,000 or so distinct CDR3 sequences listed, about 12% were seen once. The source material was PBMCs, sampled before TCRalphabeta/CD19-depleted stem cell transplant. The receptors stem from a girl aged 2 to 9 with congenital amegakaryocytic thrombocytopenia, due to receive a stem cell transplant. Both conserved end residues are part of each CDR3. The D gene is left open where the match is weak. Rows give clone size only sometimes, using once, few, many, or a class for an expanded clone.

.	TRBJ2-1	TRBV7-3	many	TGTGCCAGCAGCCCCCGGCGAGCGAGCTACAATGAGCAGTTCTTC	CASSPRRASYNEQFF
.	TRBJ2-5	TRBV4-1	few	TGCGCCAGCAGGCAACTGGGGAGCCAAGAGACCCAGTACTTC	CASRQLGSQETQYF
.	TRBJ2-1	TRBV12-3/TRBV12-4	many	TGTGCCAGCAGTTTCTTTCAGTCGGGGTGGGATGAGCAGTTCTTC	CASSFFQSGWDEQFF
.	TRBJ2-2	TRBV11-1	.	TGTGCCAGCAGCCGCCGGGCGCTAGCTGAGCCTAACACCGGGGAGCTGTTTTTT	CASSRRALAEPNTGELFF
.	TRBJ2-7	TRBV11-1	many	TGTGCCAGCAGCTTATTACGTAAGGGGGGAGGGCCCTCCTACGAGCAGTACTTC	CASSLLRKGGGPSYEQYF
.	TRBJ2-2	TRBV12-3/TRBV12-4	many	TGTGCCAGCACCTTGATAGCCACCGGGGAGCTGTTTTTT	CASTLIATGELFF
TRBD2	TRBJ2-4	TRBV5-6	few	TGTGCCAGCCCTTCGCCGGGGGGGAACCCAACGGTTCAGTACTTC	CASPSPGGNPTVQYF
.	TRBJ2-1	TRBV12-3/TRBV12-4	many	TGTGCCAGCAGCCGAATAGCCGGGGGTTACAATGAGCAGTTCTTC	CASSRIAGGYNEQFF
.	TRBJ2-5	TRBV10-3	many	TGTGCCATCAGTTCAACCCAAGAGACCCAGTACTTC	CAISSTQETQYF
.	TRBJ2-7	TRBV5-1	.	TGCGCCAGCAGACCACACCCTGGGGACTCCTACGAGCAGTACTTC	CASRPHPGDSYEQYF
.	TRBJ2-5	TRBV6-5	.	TGTGCCAGCAGTTACCCTCGCGGGGAACAAGAGACCCAGTACTTC	CASSYPRGEQETQYF
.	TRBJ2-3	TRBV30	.	TGTGCCTGGAGTGGTGTGCGGGTCTCCACAGATACGCAGTATTTT	CAWSGVRVSTDTQYF
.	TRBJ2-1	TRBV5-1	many	TGCGCCAGCAGCCAGGAGCGGACGCCTTACAATGAGCAGTTCTTC	CASSQERTPYNEQFF
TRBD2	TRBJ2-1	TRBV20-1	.	TGCAGTGCTAGAGTTGGACTAGCGGGTCACTCCTACAATGAGCAGTTCTTC	CSARVGLAGHSYNEQFF
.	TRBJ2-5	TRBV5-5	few	TGTGCCAGCAGCTTCACCGACAGCCGCGTAGAGACCCAGTACTTC	CASSFTDSRVETQYF
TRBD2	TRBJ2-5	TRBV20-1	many	TGCAGTGCTGAAAGCGGGAGGCCGGGAGAGACCCAGTACTTC	CSAESGRPGETQYF
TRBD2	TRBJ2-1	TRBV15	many	TGTGCCACCAGCAAATTAGCGGGAGGATCCTACAATGAGCAGTTCTTC	CATSKLAGGSYNEQFF
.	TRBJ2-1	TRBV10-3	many	TGTGCCATCAGTAACGAGCGGGCCTCCTACAATGAGCAGTTCTTC	CAISNERASYNEQFF
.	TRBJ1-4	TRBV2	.	TGTGCCAGCAGTGAAGCTGTCGTAGACCCGAGGGTGGCAGGGCTTCACTCCTTTGAAAAACTGTTTTTT	CASSEAVVDPRVAGLHSFEKLFF
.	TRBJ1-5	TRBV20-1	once	TGCAGTGCCGGTGGTACGGCTAGAGGCCCCCAGCATTTT	CSAGGTARGPQHF
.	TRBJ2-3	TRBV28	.	TGTGCCACCCAACTTCCCCCGGATACGCAGTATTTT	CATQLPPDTQYF
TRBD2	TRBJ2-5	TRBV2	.	TGTGCCAGCAGTCATGAAGTGGGGACTAGCGCTTTTCAAGAGACCCAGTACTTC	CASSHEVGTSAFQETQYF
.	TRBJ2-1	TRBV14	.	TGTGCCAGCAGCCAAGCGTCCCAGATGCATCAGTTCTTC	CASSQASQMHQFF
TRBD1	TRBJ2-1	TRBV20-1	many	TGCAGTGCCCTCCCCCAAAGGACAGGGGGCTACAATGAGCAGTTCTTC	CSALPQRTGGYNEQFF
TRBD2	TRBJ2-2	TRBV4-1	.	TGCGCCAGCAGCCCTTATAGAGGCGGGAGGGACACCGGGGAGCTGTTTTTT	CASSPYRGGRDTGELFF
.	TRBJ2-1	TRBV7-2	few	TGTGCCAGCAGTCCAACAGCGGACTACAATGAGCAGTTCTTC	CASSPTADYNEQFF
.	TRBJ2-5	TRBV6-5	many	TGTGCCAGCAGTTACGGAGTTCAAGAGACCCAGTACTTC	CASSYGVQETQYF
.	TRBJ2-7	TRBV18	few	TGTGCCAGCTCCAAGGGGCAGGAGCTCTACGAGCAGTACTTC	CASSKGQELYEQYF
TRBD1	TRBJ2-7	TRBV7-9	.	TGTGCCAGCAGCTTCGCCCCCCGGACAGGGAAGATCTACGAGCAGTACTTC	CASSFAPRTGKIYEQYF
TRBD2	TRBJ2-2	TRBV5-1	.	TGCGCCAGCAGCTTGGAACTAGCGGGCAGTAACACCGGGGAGCTGTTTTTT	CASSLELAGSNTGELFF
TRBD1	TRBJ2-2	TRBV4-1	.	TGCGCCAGCAGCCAAGCATGGGGACAGGAGTACACCGGGGAGCTGTTTTTT	CASSQAWGQEYTGELFF
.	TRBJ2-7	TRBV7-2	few	TGTGCCAGCAGCTTATGGGTGGTTGATACCGTGGAGTTC	CASSLWVVDTVEF
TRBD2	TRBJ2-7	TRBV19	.	TGTGCCAGAAGGACTAGCGGGAATTCTCGCTACGAGCAGTACTTC	CARRTSGNSRYEQYF
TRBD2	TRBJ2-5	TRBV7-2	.	TGTGCCAGCAGCTTTGCAGCGGGAGGAGAAGAGACCCAGTACTTC	CASSFAAGGEETQYF
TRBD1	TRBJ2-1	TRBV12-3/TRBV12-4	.	TGTGCCAGCACGCCTCCGGGACAGGGGCCGTGTGAGCAGTTCTTC	CASTPPGQGPCEQFF
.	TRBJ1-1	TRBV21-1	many	TGTGCCAGCAGCAAATGGGGGAACACTGAAGCTTTCTTT	CASSKWGNTEAFF
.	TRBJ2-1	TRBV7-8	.	TGTGCCAGCAGCTTCGAGCGGGTCTCCTACAATGAGCAGTTCTTC	CASSFERVSYNEQFF
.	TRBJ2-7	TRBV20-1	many	TGCAGTGCCAGCAGACCGTTAGACGAGCAGTACTTC	CSASRPLDEQYF
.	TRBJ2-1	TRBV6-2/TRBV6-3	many	TGTGCCAGCAGTTTTCGGGGCCTGGTGGTAGTTGAGCAGTTCTTC	CASSFRGLVVVEQFF
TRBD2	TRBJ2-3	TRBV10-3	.	TGTGCCATCAGCCCGGGAGGAGTGTCGTCTAGCGGGAGTCCAGGGGGGCCAGATACGCAGTATTTT	CAISPGGVSSSGSPGGPDTQYF
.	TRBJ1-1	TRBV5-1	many	TGCGCCAGCAGCTTGGCGGTAGGCAGCCCCACTGAAGCTTTCTTT	CASSLAVGSPTEAFF
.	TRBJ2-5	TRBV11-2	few	TGTGCCAGCACCAACCCCCGGAGTGCCCAAGAGACCCAGTACTTC	CASTNPRSAQETQYF
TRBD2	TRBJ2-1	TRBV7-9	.	TGTGCCAGCAGCGAAGGACTAGCTCTGTATGAGCAGTTCTTC	CASSEGLALYEQFF
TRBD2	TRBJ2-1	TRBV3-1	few	TGTGCCAGCAGCCAAGTGAGAGGTAGCGGGATTAGCAATGAGCAGTTCTTC	CASSQVRGSGISNEQFF
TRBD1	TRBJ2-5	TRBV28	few	TGTGCCAGCAGTTTGACAGGGCGATGGGAGACCCAGTACTTC	CASSLTGRWETQYF
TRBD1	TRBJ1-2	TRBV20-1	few	TGCAGTGCCGGACAGGTGGAGTTTCGCCCGGGCTATGGCTACACCTTC	CSAGQVEFRPGYGYTF
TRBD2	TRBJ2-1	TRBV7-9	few	TGTGCCAGCAGTTCCGTCCAGGGACTATCACCCAATGAGCAGTTCTTC	CASSSVQGLSPNEQFF
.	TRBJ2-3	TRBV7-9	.	TGTGCCAGCAGCCCGGTCGGCGGGCTAAGCACAGATACGCAGTATTTT	CASSPVGGLSTDTQYF
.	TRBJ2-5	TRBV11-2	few	TGTGCCAGCAGCTCCCGCACAGCGGCCGCGATGGAGACCCAGTACTTC	CASSSRTAAAMETQYF
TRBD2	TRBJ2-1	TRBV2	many	TGTGCCGTGACTAGCGGGAGACAATCCTACAATGAGCAGTTCTTC	CAVTSGRQSYNEQFF
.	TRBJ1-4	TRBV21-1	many	TGTGCCAGTCCGGGACTGTTTTTT	CASPGLFF
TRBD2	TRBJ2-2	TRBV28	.	TGTGCCAGCAGTCCCCGGGGAGGGACTACAGACGGGGAGCTGTTTTTT	CASSPRGGTTDGELFF
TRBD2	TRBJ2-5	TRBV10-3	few	TGTGCCATCAGTGAAATGGCTAGCGGGAGTGGGGAGACCCAGTACTTC	CAISEMASGSGETQYF
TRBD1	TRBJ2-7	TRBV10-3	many	TGTGCCATCAGTGAGTTGGACAGGAGCTCCTACGAGCAGTACTTC	CAISELDRSSYEQYF
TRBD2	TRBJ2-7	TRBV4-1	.	TGCGCCAGCAGCCAAGTTAGTAGCGGGAGAAACGAGCAGTACTTC	CASSQVSSGRNEQYF